The TCR beta chain under discussion was sequenced for a study of blood T cell repertoires in COVID-19. Looking at the study overall: Nucleic acid was either cDNA or gDNA, and it came from T cells, B-cell-depleted T cells, or PBMCs.

V lost 2 bases and J 7 bases, leaving 5 bases between the germline ends. The germline gives CDR1 MNHEY, CDR2 SVGAGI. This CDR3 spans 11 amino acids. Clones were read by immunoSEQ multiplex PCR, and TCRdb kept only the in-frame ones, dropping some. The repertoire consists of more than 350,000 clones, with more than 80% occurring once and the leading ten covering 2.5% to 3.5%. The origin of this receptor is a woman younger than 45 with COVID-19, enrolled during active disease. The chain joins TRBV6-5 to TRBJ2-5; possibly TRBD1 for D (5 bases). The sequencing sample was made of peripheral blood. The CDR3 DNA reads TGTGCCAGCAGTTACACAGGGACCCAGTACTTC. Amino acids: CASSYTGTQYF.